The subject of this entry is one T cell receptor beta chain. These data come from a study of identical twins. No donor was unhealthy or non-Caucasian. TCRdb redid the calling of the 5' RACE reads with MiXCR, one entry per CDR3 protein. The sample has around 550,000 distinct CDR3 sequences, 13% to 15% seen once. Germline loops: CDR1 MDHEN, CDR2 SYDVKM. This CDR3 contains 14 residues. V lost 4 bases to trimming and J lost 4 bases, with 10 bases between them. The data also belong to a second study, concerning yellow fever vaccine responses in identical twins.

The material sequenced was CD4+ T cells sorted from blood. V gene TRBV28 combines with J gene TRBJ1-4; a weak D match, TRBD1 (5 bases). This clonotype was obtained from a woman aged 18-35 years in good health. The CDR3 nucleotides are TGTGCCAGCAGTTCGATACAGGATAATGAAAAACTGTTTTTT. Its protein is CASSSIQDNEKLFF. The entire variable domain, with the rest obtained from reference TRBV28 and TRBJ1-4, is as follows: DVKVTQSSRYLVKRTGEKVFLECVQDMDHENMFWYRQDPGLGLRLIYFSYDVKMKEKGDIPEGYSVSREKKERFSLILESASTNQTSMYLCASSSIQDNEKLFFGSGTQLSVL.